The 12 T cell receptor beta chains given below trace back to one sample, sequenced in a study of OX40 agonist ivuxolimab in advanced cancers. Sequencing used immunoSEQ multiplex PCR; TCRdb keeps in-frame clones, though not all of them. The sample carries approximately 55,000 clones, 87% recorded once. The sample consisted of CD4+ or CD8+ T cells sorted from blood, taken in a trial of the OX40 agonist ivuxolimab. These receptor sequences come from an adult with an advanced solid tumor such as melanoma, head and neck, liver or kidney cancer.

The J gene is TRBJ2-2, the V gene TRBV18; the D is unclear. Germline CDR1 KGHSH, CDR2 LQKENI. The CDR3 runs 14 residues. The V end was cut by 6 bases, the J end by 1 base, with 9 bases between. CDR3 sequence (DNA): TGTGCCAGCTCGCAAGACCAGAACACCGGGGAGCTGTTTTTT. Translation: CASSQDQNTGELFF.

This chain uses TRBV19 with TRBJ2-1; D might be TRBD1 (6 bases). Trimming took off 8 bases at V and 3 bases at J, with 14 bases between the two ends. From germline, CDR1 is LNHDA and CDR2 SQIVND (reference sequence). The CDR3 runs 14 residues. The CDR3 DNA follows: TGTGCCAGTGCAACAGGGACCTACTACAATGAGCAGTTCTTC. Amino acids: CASATGTYYNEQFF.

J is TRBJ2-5 and V is TRBV5-5; 9 bases are a match to TRBD1. V was pared by 3 bases and J by 1 base, with 10 bases of the junction left unmatched. This CDR3 is 17 amino acids long. Germline CDR1 SGHKS, CDR2 YYEKEE (reference sequence). In nucleotides, the CDR3 is TGTGCCAGCAGCTCCCCTAGACAGGGGGGGGCCCAAGAGACCCAGTACTTC. Its protein product is CASSSPRQGGAQETQYF. Based on the CDR3 plus reference TRBV5-5 and TRBJ2-5, the full variable domain is DAGVTQSPTHLIKTRGQQVTLRCSPISGHKSVSWYQQVLGQGPQFIFQYYEKEERGRGNFPDRFSARQFPNYSSELNVNALLLGDSALYLCASSSPRQGGAQETQYFGPGTRLLVL.

This sequence joins TRBV5-1 and TRBJ2-7; D possibly corresponds to TRBD2 (6 bases). The CDR3 has 13 residues. The germline V gene encodes CDR1 SGHRS and CDR2 YFSETQ. The V end lost 4 bases, the J end lost 2 bases, and 10 bases lay between the germline ends. The CDR3 here is CASSLGGTYEQYF. In DNA form, the CDR3 reads TGCGCCAGCAGCCTCGGAGGGACCTACGAGCAGTACTTC. The variable domain in full, with the rest retrieved from reference TRBV5-1 and TRBJ2-7, is KAGVTQTPRYLIKTRGQQVTLSCSPISGHRSVSWYQQTPGQGLQFLFEYFSETQRNKGNFPGRFSGRQFSNSRSEMNVSTLELGDSALYLCASSLGGTYEQYFGPGTRLTVT.

The V and J genes are TRBV6-6 and TRBJ2-7; D perhaps matches TRBD2 (6 bases). Germline values: CDR1 MNHNY, CDR2 SVGAGI (reference sequence). This CDR3 is built from 15 residues. V dropped 6 bases and J dropped 4 bases, with 19 bases sitting between them. In DNA form, the CDR3 reads TGTGCCAGCAGGCGTCTCCGGGACGGGACTTACGAGCAGTACTTC. It encodes CASRRLRDGTYEQYF.

The rearrangement joins TRBV19 to TRBJ1-1; a possible D gene is TRBD1 (6 bases). This CDR3 is 19 amino acids long. Per germline, CDR1 LNHDA and CDR2 SQIVND (reference sequence). V shed 6 bases and J shed 3 bases, with 29 bases lying between them. The CDR3 loop is CASRERGLLGRSLDTEAFF. For the CDR3, the DNA is TGTGCCAGTAGAGAACGGGGGCTTTTGGGGCGCAGTCTGGACACTGAAGCTTTCTTT. The variable domain in full, with the rest retrieved from reference TRBV19 and TRBJ1-1, is DGGITQSPKYLFRKEGQNVTLSCEQNLNHDAMYWYRQDPGQGLRLIYYSQIVNDFQKGDIAEGYSVSREKKESFPLTVTSAQKNPTAFYLCASRERGLLGRSLDTEAFFGQGTRLTVV.

The rearrangement links TRBV4-1 to TRBJ2-7; D ambiguous. The CDR3 is made up of 14 amino acids. Trimming removed 2 bases at V and 2 bases at J, with 10 bases between. Per germline, CDR1 MGHRA and CDR2 YSYEKL. CDR3 DNA sequence: TGCGCCAGCAGCCAAAACGACTCACCCTACGAGCAGTACTTC. Amino acids: CASSQNDSPYEQYF.

This clone has just one count. The chain recombines TRBV18 with TRBJ2-4; D is tentatively TRBD1 or TRBD2 (6 bases each). Per the germline V gene, CDR1 is KGHSH and CDR2 is LQKENI. There are 17 residues in the CDR3. Trimming shortened V by 5 bases and J by 3 bases, and 20 bases separated the two germline ends. The CDR3 reads CASSANSGGYGKNIQYF. CDR3 nucleotide sequence: TGTGCCAGCTCAGCCAACTCCGGGGGCTATGGCAAAAACATTCAGTACTTC. The entire variable domain, with the rest obtained from reference TRBV18 and TRBJ2-4, is as follows: NAGVMQNPRHLVRRRGQEARLRCSPMKGHSHVYWYRQLPEEGLKFMVYLQKENIIDESGMPKERFSAEFPKEGPSILRIQQVVRGDSAAYFCASSANSGGYGKNIQYFGAGTRLSVL.

This rearrangement joins TRBV5-1 to TRBJ1-1, with TRBD1 identical over 8 bases. Trimming at V came to 4 bases and at J to 4 bases, leaving 6 bases not matched to a gene. Germline loops: CDR1 SGHRS, CDR2 YFSETQ. This CDR3 contains 14 residues. CDR3 DNA: TGCGCCAGCAGCACGGGACAGGTAGGCACTGAAGCTTTCTTT. As protein: CASSTGQVGTEAFF.

This rearrangement joins TRBV30 to TRBJ1-5, with D hard to call. The ends were cut back, 4 bases at V and 2 bases at J, with 15 bases in the middle. The length of the CDR3 is 15 residues. Germline V lookup: CDR1 GTSNPN, CDR2 SVGIG (reference sequence). CDR3 sequence: CAWTSRGQGNQPQHF. Written as DNA, the CDR3 is TGTGCCTGGACGTCACGAGGGCAGGGCAATCAGCCCCAGCATTTT.

V gene TRBV25-1 combines with J gene TRBJ2-1; D possibly corresponds to TRBD1 (6 bases). Germline V lookup: CDR1 MGHDK, CDR2 SYGVNS. The CDR3 consists of 16 residues. Trimming removed 6 bases at V and 4 bases at J, with 19 bases between. The CDR3 bases are TGTGCCAGCAGCGGATGGGACACTACCATATACAATGAGCAGTTCTTC. Translation gives CASSGWDTTIYNEQFF.

This chain links TRBV2 with TRBJ2-4; TRBD2 matches 7 bases. CDR3 length: 14 residues. The germline V gene has CDR1 SNHLY and CDR2 FYNNEI. V was pared by 6 bases and J by 9 bases, with 11 bases of the junction left unmatched. CDR3 sequence reads: CASSLTEGLTIQYF. The CDR3 coding sequence is TGTGCCAGCAGCCTTACCGAGGGACTAACCATTCAGTACTTC.